This T cell receptor (beta chain) was identified in a study of OX40 agonist ivuxolimab in advanced cancers. Findings and caveats of the study: The 0.1-3.0 mg/kg partial responders had among the lowest clonal expansion. Compared with CD4+, CD8+ T cells on average had more expanded clones. CD4+ and CD8+ blood T cells expanded clonally by week 6 at 0.1 to 3.0 mg/kg.

With respect to this clone: Its target is not known.

Generated by immunoSEQ multiplex PCR, the TCRdb table keeps only in-frame clones and is missing some. The sample lists roughly 23,000 clones; about four fifths were seen once. The CDR3 is 16 amino acids. Trimming cost V 4 bases and J 2 bases, with 17 bases left between them. Germline-derived CDR1 and CDR2 are SGHVS and FQNEAQ. The clonotype was recovered from an adult with an advanced solid tumor such as melanoma, head and neck, liver or kidney cancer. V usage is TRBV7-8 and J usage is TRBJ2-5; D unclear. The sequenced sample was CD4+ or CD8+ T cells sorted from blood, obtained in a trial of the OX40 agonist ivuxolimab. This CDR3 reads CASSYAEMALQETQYF. The CDR3 coding sequence is TGTGCCAGCAGCTACGCAGAGATGGCCTTACAAGAGACCCAGTACTTC.